The clone carrying this T cell receptor (beta chain) was picked up many times. This entry belongs to a study of T-cell reconstitution after alpha-beta-depleted transplantation in children. This CDR3 comprises 17 residues. The germline CDR1 and CDR2 sequences are SEHNR and FQNEAQ (reference sequence). V dropped 0 bases and J dropped 6; count of bases not matched to a gene: 9. During its preparation, the TCRbeta library received unique molecular identifiers. Using its own MiXCR run on the PCR reads, TCRdb lists one record per CDR3 protein. The sample consists of over 150,000 distinct CDR3 sequences, roughly 15% of them appearing once.

This clonotype was obtained from a human donor who donated a stem cell graft to a child with acute lymphoblastic leukemia. The chain combines TRBV7-9 with TRBJ2-3, with 10 bases aligning to TRBD2. The sample was PBMCs from the stem cell graft donor, taken from the stem cell graft. The CDR3 nucleotides read TGTGCCAGCAGCTTAGCGTGGGCTAGCGGGGGCCGGGATACGCAGTATTTT. Its translation: CASSLAWASGGRDTQYF.